This is a list of T cell receptor beta chains from one sample in a study of blood T cell repertoires in COVID-19. Clones were sequenced by immunoSEQ multiplex PCR, and TCRdb holds only the in-frame ones, with some missing. Seen here are 140,000 to 150,000 clones, approximately 80% observed once, and the top ten hold about 10%. Sequencing input: peripheral blood. Source of these receptors: a man in his fifties or sixties with active or convalescent COVID-19. The CDR3 runs from the conserved cysteine through the conserved F or W. A D gene is named only where the DNA matches it firmly. Rows may omit the clone size; those that give it use once, few, many or a size class.

v_call	d_call	clone_size	j_call	cdr3_nt	cdr3_aa
TRBV7-8	NA	NA	TRBJ1-5	TGTGCCAGCAGCTTAGATGACAGGCTGTATAGCAATCAGCCCCAGCATTTT	CASSLDDRLYSNQPQHF
TRBV4-3	TRBD2	NA	TRBJ2-4	TGCGCCAGCAGCCAAGTATTCCGGGGGGGACTAGCCAAAAACATTCAGTACTTC	CASSQVFRGGLAKNIQYF
TRBV7-2	NA	NA	TRBJ2-5	TGTGCCAGCAGCCCCACCCTGAACAGACACAAACAAGAGACCCAGTACTTC	CASSPTLNRHKQETQYF
TRBV5-4	NA	NA	TRBJ2-3	TGTGCCAGCAGCTTCGGTTGGACTAGCACAGATACGCAGTATTTT	CASSFGWTSTDTQYF
TRBV6-5	NA	NA	TRBJ2-2	TGTGCCAGCATTTCCTCGACAGCCGCCTCCGGGGAGCTGTTTTTT	CASISSTAASGELFF
TRBV6-5	TRBD1	NA	TRBJ1-5	TGTGCCAGCAGTTACGACAGGGCAAGCAATCAGCCCCAGCATTTT	CASSYDRASNQPQHF
TRBV6-4	NA	once	TRBJ2-3	TGTGCCAGCAGTATCCAGGGGTTCACAGATACGCAGTATTTT	CASSIQGFTDTQYF
TRBV2	TRBD1	NA	TRBJ2-5	TGTGCCAGCAGGCCGGACAGGGTTTCAGAGACCCAGTACTTC	CASRPDRVSETQYF
TRBV9	NA	NA	TRBJ1-3	TGTGCCAGCAGCGGTGGACAGCCGCGGGGAAACACCATATATTTT	CASSGGQPRGNTIYF
TRBV5-4	TRBD1	NA	TRBJ2-1	TGTGCCACCTTAGACAGGGTTCGCGACAATGAGCAGTTCTTC	CATLDRVRDNEQFF
TRBV2	NA	NA	TRBJ1-1	TGTGCCAGCAGTGAAGTCCTAAACACTGAAGCTTTCTTT	CASSEVLNTEAFF
TRBV19	TRBD1	NA	TRBJ1-5	TGTGCCAGTAGTCTCGTCGGGACAGGGAGTCAGCCCCAGCATTTT	CASSLVGTGSQPQHF
TRBV11-2	NA	NA	TRBJ2-5	TGTGCCAGCAGCTTAGGAGCTAGCATGGAGACCCAGTACTTC	CASSLGASMETQYF
TRBV7-2	NA	NA	TRBJ1-5	TGTGCCAGCAGCCTCAGTAAGACAGCCCTGTATAGCAATCAGCCCCAGCATTTT	CASSLSKTALYSNQPQHF
TRBV29-1	TRBD2	NA	TRBJ2-3	TGCAGCGTGACGGGACTAGCGGGAAACACGCAGTATTTT	CSVTGLAGNTQYF
TRBV6-2/TRBV6-3	TRBD1	NA	TRBJ1-5	TGTGCCAGCAGTCCCGGGACAGGGAATCAGCCCCAGCATTTT	CASSPGTGNQPQHF
TRBV5-1	TRBD2	NA	TRBJ2-3	TGCGCCAGCAGCGGGCTAGCGGGGGGACCCGGCACAGATACGCAGTATTTT	CASSGLAGGPGTDTQYF
TRBV5-1	NA	NA	TRBJ2-5	TGCGCCAGCAGCTTGGCCCCTAGCGATCAAGAGACCCAGTACTTC	CASSLAPSDQETQYF
TRBV12-3/TRBV12-4	NA	NA	TRBJ1-5	TGTGCCAGCAGTTTCCCCGGGGGTCAGCCCCAGCATTTT	CASSFPGGQPQHF
TRBV5-4	NA	few	TRBJ1-2	TGTGCCAGCAGCTTGGCGGGGGAACTTACCTATGGCTACACCTTC	CASSLAGELTYGYTF
TRBV24-1	NA	NA	TRBJ1-1	TGTGCCACCAGTGACTCTGACACTGAAGCTTTCTTT	CATSDSDTEAFF
TRBV7-2	NA	NA	TRBJ2-1	TGTGCCAGCAGCTTATGGCAGGGGAACAATGAGCAGTTCTTC	CASSLWQGNNEQFF
TRBV5-1	NA	NA	TRBJ2-5	TGCGCCAGCAGCTCAGGCAGGGGTGGAGAGACCCAGTACTTC	CASSSGRGGETQYF
TRBV6-5	TRBD1	NA	TRBJ1-4	TGTGCCAGCAGTTACCGGCAGGGGGGCCCTAATGAAAAACTGTTTTTT	CASSYRQGGPNEKLFF
TRBV5-1	TRBD1	NA	TRBJ1-6	TGCGCCAGCAGACTGGAGACAGGGTATAATTCACCCCTCCACTTT	CASRLETGYNSPLHF
TRBV29-1	TRBD1	NA	TRBJ1-2	TGCAGCGTTTTTACTCCGGGACAGGGGAACTATGGCTACACCTTC	CSVFTPGQGNYGYTF
TRBV27	NA	NA	TRBJ2-1	TGTGCCAGCAGTACTACGACCCTAGTTCCTGAGCAGTTCTTC	CASSTTTLVPEQFF
TRBV5-4	NA	NA	TRBJ2-3	TGTGCCAGCAGCTTGAGGGTAGCCGGAGGGGATACGCAGTATTTT	CASSLRVAGGDTQYF
TRBV6-5	NA	NA	TRBJ2-1	TGTGCCAGCAGTTCCGGGAACGGACGAGAGCAGTTCTTC	CASSSGNGREQFF
TRBV19	TRBD2	NA	TRBJ2-1	TGTGCCAGTACTAGCGGGGGGGCTGAGTTAAATGAGCAGTTCTTC	CASTSGGAELNEQFF
TRBV10-3	TRBD1	NA	TRBJ1-6	TGTGCCATCAGTCCGACAGGGGAGGGTTATAATTCACCCCTCCACTTT	CAISPTGEGYNSPLHF
TRBV12-5	TRBD1	NA	TRBJ1-6	TGTGCTAGTGGTTCTGACAGGGGTCGCGGTTCACCCCTCCACTTT	CASGSDRGRGSPLHF
TRBV7-8	NA	NA	TRBJ1-5	TGTGCCAGCAGCTTAAACCGGGGTCGACCTAGCAATCAGCCCCAGCATTTT	CASSLNRGRPSNQPQHF
TRBV25-1	NA	NA	TRBJ1-1	TGTGCCAGCAGTGAAGGCATTTCTGCTTTCTTT	CASSEGISAFF
TRBV27	NA	NA	TRBJ1-2	TGTGCCAGCAGTCTAACCCTCTCGACGGGGAAAAGGGTCGATGGCTACACCTTC	CASSLTLSTGKRVDGYTF
TRBV30	TRBD1	NA	TRBJ2-2	TGTGCCTGGAGTGCGGGACAGGGGTCCGGGGAGCTGTTTTTT	CAWSAGQGSGELFF
TRBV11-3	TRBD2	NA	TRBJ2-3	TGTGCCAGCAGCCAAGGACTAGCGGGCACAGATACGCAGTATTTT	CASSQGLAGTDTQYF
TRBV15	NA	NA	TRBJ1-5	TGTGCCACCAGCAGAGTGCGTGACAGACCCAATCAGCCCCAGCATTTT	CATSRVRDRPNQPQHF
TRBV11-3	TRBD2	once	TRBJ2-5	TGTGCCAGCAGCTTAAGAAGGCTAGCGGAAGAGACCCAGTACTTC	CASSLRRLAEETQYF
TRBV29-1	TRBD1	NA	TRBJ2-2	TGCAGCGTTGTAGAAGGGGGCAAGAACACCGGGGAGCTGTTTTTT	CSVVEGGKNTGELFF
TRBV6-5	NA	NA	TRBJ1-6	TGTGCCAGCAGTTACGACGGGAATTCACCCCTCCACTTT	CASSYDGNSPLHF
TRBV4-3	NA	NA	TRBJ1-1	TGCGCCAGCAGCCAAGTAACACACACTGAAGCTTTCTTT	CASSQVTHTEAFF
TRBV19	NA	medium-sized	TRBJ1-1	TGTGCCAGTAGTATCGTTTGGTCGGGAGGTGAAGCTTTCTTT	CASSIVWSGGEAFF
TRBV30	NA	few	TRBJ1-3	TGTGCCTCCCAGGGAACGGAAGGAAACACCATATATTTT	CASQGTEGNTIYF
TRBV2	NA	NA	TRBJ1-6	TGTGCCAGCAGTCCTGGACCCGGGAGCTCCTATAATTCACCCCTCCACTTT	CASSPGPGSSYNSPLHF
TRBV5-6	TRBD1	NA	TRBJ1-2	TGTGCCAGCAGCTTTGCCCGCTTAAGCCCGCGGACAGGGAACTATGGCTACACCTTC	CASSFARLSPRTGNYGYTF
TRBV30	TRBD1	NA	TRBJ1-2	TGTGCCTGGAGTGGACCGAGGGGGCAGCGATATGGCTACACCTTC	CAWSGPRGQRYGYTF
TRBV6-5	NA	NA	TRBJ1-4	TGTGCCAGCAGTACAGGGCTGGGGAATGAAAAACTGTTTTTT	CASSTGLGNEKLFF
TRBV9	TRBD1	NA	TRBJ2-5	TGTGCCAGCAGCAGAGACAGGGGAGAGACCCAGTACTTC	CASSRDRGETQYF
TRBV12-5	TRBD1	NA	TRBJ1-2	TGTGCTAGTGGCACGGGACAGTACTATGGCTACACCTTC	CASGTGQYYGYTF
TRBV7-2	TRBD1	NA	TRBJ1-2	TGTGCCAGCAGCTCCCAACCAACAGGGGATCGGGGCTACACCTTC	CASSSQPTGDRGYTF
TRBV19	TRBD2	once	TRBJ2-1	TGTGCCAGTAGTATAGCCCGACTAGCGGGGGGAACCTACAATGAGCAGTTCTTC	CASSIARLAGGTYNEQFF